This TCR beta chain was documented in a study of cytomegalovirus exposure and HLA in healthy donors. The study's findings and limits: Cytomegalovirus association was assigned to 150 to 200 TCR beta chains. DRB1 had the most TCR associations and HLA-C the fewest, a later analysis found, with rates varying by HLA locus. CMV serostatus was the only immune exposure information that was available. Reportedly, HLA-A and HLA-B alleles of most subjects were accurately predicted from TCR beta.

60 Vbeta and 13 Jbeta primers were used in PCR. Sequenced by immunoSEQ multiplex PCR; TCRdb stores in-frame clones only, minus some. The table records fewer than 90,000 clones, roughly 77% of them present only once. Concerning this clone: No antigen is known for it.

The CDR3 consists of 15 residues. Trimming left V 11 bases short and J 0 bases short, with 14 bases between. Per germline, CDR1 MDHEN and CDR2 SYDVKM. The origin of this receptor is a woman aged 40 to 50 in good health and CMV-seropositive. Material for sequencing was PBMCs. The rearrangement joins TRBV28 to TRBJ1-6; tentative D call: TRBD1 (6 bases). The CDR3 protein is CAGSQGHSYNSPLHF. The CDR3 DNA follows: TGTGCCGGATCACAGGGTCACTCCTATAATTCACCCCTCCACTTT.